The rows below give T cell receptor beta chains drawn from one sample of a study of identical twins. TCRdb fed the 5' RACE reads into MiXCR, producing one record per CDR3 protein. The table has about 340,000 distinct CDR3 sequences, roughly an eighth seen once. This same sample was also taken into another study, of yellow fever vaccine responses in identical twins.

What was sequenced was CD8+ T cells sorted from blood. The receptors here all came from a woman between 18 and 29 years old in good health. Each CDR3 is given with its conserved first and last residue. The D gene is left open where the match is weak. The size of a clone is reported for some rows only, either as once, few or many, or as a class for expanded clones.

j_call clone_size v_call d_call cdr3_nt cdr3_aa
TRBJ2-6 . TRBV4-2 . TGTGCCAGCAGCCAAGGGGTAGACTCTGGGGCCAACGTCCTGACTTTC CASSQGVDSGANVLTF
TRBJ2-7 few TRBV28 . TGTGCCAGCACTCCCGTGGACAGTCCCTCCTACGAGCAGTACTTC CASTPVDSPSYEQYF
TRBJ2-7 few TRBV12-3/TRBV12-4 TRBD1 TGTGCCAGCAGCCCCATCGACAGGGCCCTATCCTACGAGCAGTACTTC CASSPIDRALSYEQYF
TRBJ2-1 few TRBV5-1 . TGCGCCAGCAGCTTGTGGCGGAATGATTTCTACAATGAGCAGTTCTTC CASSLWRNDFYNEQFF
TRBJ2-7 few TRBV2 . TGTGCCAGCAGTGCTGACCCTCAGGGGAGGAGCTCCTACGAGCAGTACTTC CASSADPQGRSSYEQYF
TRBJ2-3 many TRBV25-1 . TGTGCCACCTTAGAAGGGGCAGATACGCAGTATTTT CATLEGADTQYF
TRBJ2-5 . TRBV5-5 . TGTGCCAGCAGCCCGACCTGGCAGGGGAAAGAGACCCAGTACTTC CASSPTWQGKETQYF
TRBJ2-4 many TRBV4-1 . TGCGCCAGCAGCCTACAGGGACTCGACCGAGTGAGGTACTTC CASSLQGLDRVRYF
TRBJ2-1 few TRBV10-1 TRBD1 TGCGCCAGCAGTGGCCCCAGGGGGCAGGATGAGCAGTTCTTC CASSGPRGQDEQFF
TRBJ2-3 . TRBV13 TRBD1 TGTGCCACCCGACAGGGGACAACAGATACGCAGTATTTT CATRQGTTDTQYF
TRBJ1-1 . TRBV27 . TGTGCCAGCAGTTTAACCCCCGATATGGGCACTGAAGCTTTCTTT CASSLTPDMGTEAFF
TRBJ2-5 . TRBV27 . TGTGCCAGCAGTACAGGGACAACGAAACTGGAGACCCAGTACTTC CASSTGTTKLETQYF
TRBJ2-1 few TRBV13 . TGTGCCAGCAGCTTAGATCCCGGCCAGGGCCCCAATGAGCAGTTCTTC CASSLDPGQGPNEQFF
TRBJ2-7 few TRBV11-2 . TGTGCCAGCAGACGAACGGGACAGCGGGAGTCCCAAGCTTACGAGCAGTACTTC CASRRTGQRESQAYEQYF
TRBJ2-1 few TRBV13 . TGTGCCAGCACCCCCCGGGCCAGGGGAAGTAATGAGCAGTTCTTC CASTPRARGSNEQFF